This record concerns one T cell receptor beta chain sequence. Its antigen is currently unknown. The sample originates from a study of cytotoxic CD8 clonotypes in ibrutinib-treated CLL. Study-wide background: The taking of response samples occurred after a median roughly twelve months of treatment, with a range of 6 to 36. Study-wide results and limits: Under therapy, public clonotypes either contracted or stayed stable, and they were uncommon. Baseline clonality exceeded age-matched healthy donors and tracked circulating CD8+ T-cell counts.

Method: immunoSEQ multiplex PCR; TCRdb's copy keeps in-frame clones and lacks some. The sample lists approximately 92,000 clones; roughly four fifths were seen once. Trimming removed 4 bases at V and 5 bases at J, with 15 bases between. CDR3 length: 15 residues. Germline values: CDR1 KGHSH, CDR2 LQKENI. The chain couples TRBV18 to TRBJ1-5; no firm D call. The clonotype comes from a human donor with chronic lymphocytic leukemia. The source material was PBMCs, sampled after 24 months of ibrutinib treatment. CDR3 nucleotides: TGTGCCAGCTCACTCTCGGGAGGAATCTATCAGCCCCAGCATTTT. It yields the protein CASSLSGGIYQPQHF.